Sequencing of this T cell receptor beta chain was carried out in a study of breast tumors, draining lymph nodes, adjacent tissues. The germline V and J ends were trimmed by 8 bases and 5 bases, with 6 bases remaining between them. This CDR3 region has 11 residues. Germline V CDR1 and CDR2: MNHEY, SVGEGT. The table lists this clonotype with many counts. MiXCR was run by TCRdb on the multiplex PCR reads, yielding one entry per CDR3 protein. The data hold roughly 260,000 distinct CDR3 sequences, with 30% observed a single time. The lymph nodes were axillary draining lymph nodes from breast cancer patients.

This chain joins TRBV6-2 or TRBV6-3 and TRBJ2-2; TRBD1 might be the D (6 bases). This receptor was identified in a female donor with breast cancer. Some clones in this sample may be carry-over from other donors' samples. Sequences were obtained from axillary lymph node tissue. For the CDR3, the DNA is TGTGCCAGCGGACAGACCGGGGAGCTGTTTTTT. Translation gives CASGQTGELFF.